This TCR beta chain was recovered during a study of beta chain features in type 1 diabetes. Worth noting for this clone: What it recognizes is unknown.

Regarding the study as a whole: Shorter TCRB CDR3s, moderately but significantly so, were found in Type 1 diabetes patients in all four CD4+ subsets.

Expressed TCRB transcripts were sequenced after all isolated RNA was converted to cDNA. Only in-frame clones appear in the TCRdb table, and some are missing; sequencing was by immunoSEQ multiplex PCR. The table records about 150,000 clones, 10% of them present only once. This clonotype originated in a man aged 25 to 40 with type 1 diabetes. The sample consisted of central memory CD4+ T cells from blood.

Here the CDR3 reads CASRHEDEKLFF. The CDR3 nucleotides read TGTGCCAGCAGGCATGAGGATGAAAAACTGTTTTTT. The V gene is TRBV4-2, the J gene TRBJ1-4; D is ambiguous. This CDR3 contains 12 residues. The germline V gene has CDR1 LGHNA and CDR2 YNFKEQ. Between the trimmed V and J ends, which lost 6 bases and 6 bases, there was a span of 8 bases.